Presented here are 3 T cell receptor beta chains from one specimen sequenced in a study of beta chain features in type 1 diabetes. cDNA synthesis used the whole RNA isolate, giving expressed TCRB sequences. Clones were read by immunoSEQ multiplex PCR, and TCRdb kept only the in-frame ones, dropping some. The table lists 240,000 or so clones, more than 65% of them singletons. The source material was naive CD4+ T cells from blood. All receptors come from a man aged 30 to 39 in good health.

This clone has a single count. The CDR3: CASSLMAGGYYEQYF. The CDR3, as DNA: TGTGCCAGCAGCTTAATGGCGGGGGGATACTACGAGCAGTACTTC. The V gene is TRBV13, the J gene TRBJ2-7; 8 nucleotides agree with TRBD2. CDR3 length equals 15 residues. Germline V gene lookup returns CDR1 PRHDT and CDR2 FYEKMQ (reference sequence). V gave up 2 bases and J gave up 3 bases; unmatched junction bases: 6.

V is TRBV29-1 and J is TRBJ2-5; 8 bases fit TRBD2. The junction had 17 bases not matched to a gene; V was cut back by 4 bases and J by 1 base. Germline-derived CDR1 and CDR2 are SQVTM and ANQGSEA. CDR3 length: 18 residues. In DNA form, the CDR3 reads TGCAGCGTTGTGGACACCGCTCGGCGGGGGGACCTCCAAGAGACCCAGTACTTC. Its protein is CSVVDTARRGDLQETQYF.

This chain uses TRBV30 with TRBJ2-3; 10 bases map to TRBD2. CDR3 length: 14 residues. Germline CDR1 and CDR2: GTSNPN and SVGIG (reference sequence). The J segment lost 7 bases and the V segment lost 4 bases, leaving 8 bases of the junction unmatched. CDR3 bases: TGTGCCTGGATGAGCGGGAGGGCCGGAAATACGCAGTATTTT. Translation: CAWMSGRAGNTQYF.